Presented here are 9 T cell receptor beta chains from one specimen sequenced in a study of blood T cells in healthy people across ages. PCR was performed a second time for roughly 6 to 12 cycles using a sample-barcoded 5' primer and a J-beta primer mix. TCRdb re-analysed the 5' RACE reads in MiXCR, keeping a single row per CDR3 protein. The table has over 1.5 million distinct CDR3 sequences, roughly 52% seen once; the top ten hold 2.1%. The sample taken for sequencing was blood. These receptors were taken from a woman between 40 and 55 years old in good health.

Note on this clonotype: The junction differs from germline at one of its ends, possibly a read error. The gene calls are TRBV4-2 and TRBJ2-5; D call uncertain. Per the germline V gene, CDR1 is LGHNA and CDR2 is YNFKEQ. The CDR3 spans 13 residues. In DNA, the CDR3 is TGTGCCGGCAGCCAAGAGGCTAGGGAGACCCAGTACTTC. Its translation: CAGSQEARETQYF.

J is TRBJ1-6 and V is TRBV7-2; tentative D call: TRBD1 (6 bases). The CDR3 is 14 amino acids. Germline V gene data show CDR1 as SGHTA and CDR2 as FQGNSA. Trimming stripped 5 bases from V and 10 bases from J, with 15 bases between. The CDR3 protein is CASSPKGQGSPLHF. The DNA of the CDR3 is TGTGCCAGCAGCCCGAAGGGACAAGGCTCACCCCTCCACTTT.

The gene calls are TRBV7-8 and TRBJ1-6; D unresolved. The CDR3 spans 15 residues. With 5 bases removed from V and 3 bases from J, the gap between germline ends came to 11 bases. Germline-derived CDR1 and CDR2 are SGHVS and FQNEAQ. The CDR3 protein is CASSPRRGYNSPLHF. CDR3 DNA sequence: TGTGCCAGCAGCCCGAGACGGGGCTATAATTCACCCCTCCACTTT.

DNA of the CDR3: TGCAGTGCTAGGGTGAAGGGGAAGAATGAAAAACTGTTTTTT. Protein: CSARVKGKNEKLFF. The chain uses TRBV20-1 and TRBJ1-4; weak D call: TRBD1 (5 bases). V shed 3 bases and J shed 5 bases, with 13 bases lying between them. The CDR3 covers 14 residues. CDR1 and CDR2 from the germline V gene are DFQATT and SNEGSKA (reference sequence).

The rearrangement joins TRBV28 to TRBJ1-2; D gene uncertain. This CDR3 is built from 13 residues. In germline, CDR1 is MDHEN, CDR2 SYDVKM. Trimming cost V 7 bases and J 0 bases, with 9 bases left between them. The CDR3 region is CASKTGPNYGYTF. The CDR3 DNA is TGTGCCAGCAAAACTGGCCCTAACTATGGCTACACCTTC.

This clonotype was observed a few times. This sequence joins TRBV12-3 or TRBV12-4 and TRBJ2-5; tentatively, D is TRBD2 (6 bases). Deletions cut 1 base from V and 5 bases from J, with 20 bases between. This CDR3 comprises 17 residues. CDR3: CASSLDLRGLITETQYF. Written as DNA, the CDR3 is TGTGCCAGCAGTTTAGATCTTCGGGGGTTAATTACGGAGACCCAGTACTTC.

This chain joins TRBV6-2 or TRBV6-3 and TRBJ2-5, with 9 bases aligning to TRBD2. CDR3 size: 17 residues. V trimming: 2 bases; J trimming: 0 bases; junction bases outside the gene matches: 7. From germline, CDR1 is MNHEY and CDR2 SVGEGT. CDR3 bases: TGTGCCAGCAGTTACCATCCAGAGCGGGGGGACCAAGAGACCCAGTACTTC. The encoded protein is CASSYHPERGDQETQYF.

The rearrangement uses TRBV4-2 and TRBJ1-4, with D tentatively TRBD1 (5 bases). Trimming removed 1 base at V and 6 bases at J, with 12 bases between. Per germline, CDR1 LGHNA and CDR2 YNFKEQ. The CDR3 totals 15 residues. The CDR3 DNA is TGTGCCAGCAGCCAAGTGGGGGTCCGGGATGAAAAACTGTTTTTT. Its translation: CASSQVGVRDEKLFF.

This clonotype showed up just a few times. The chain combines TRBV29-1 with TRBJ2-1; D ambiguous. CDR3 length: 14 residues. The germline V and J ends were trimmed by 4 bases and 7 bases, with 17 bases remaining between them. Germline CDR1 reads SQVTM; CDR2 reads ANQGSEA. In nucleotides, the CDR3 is TGCAGCGTTGTTGTTGGCCTACCGATTAATGAGCAGTTCTTC. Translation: CSVVVGLPINEQFF.